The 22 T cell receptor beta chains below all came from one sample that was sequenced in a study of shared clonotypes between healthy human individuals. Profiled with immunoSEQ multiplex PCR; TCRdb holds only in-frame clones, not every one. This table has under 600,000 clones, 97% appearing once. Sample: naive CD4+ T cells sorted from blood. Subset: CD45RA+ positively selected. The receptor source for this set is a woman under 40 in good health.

The CDR3 protein is CAWTLASAHQETQYF. In DNA form, the CDR3 reads TGTGCCTGGACTCTGGCTAGCGCCCACCAAGAGACCCAGTACTTC. The rearrangement uses TRBV30 and TRBJ2-5; a weak D match, TRBD2 (6 bases). The CDR3 length is 15 residues. From germline, CDR1 is GTSNPN and CDR2 SVGIG (reference sequence). V lost 4 bases to trimming and J lost 0 bases, with 15 bases between them.

CDR3 in amino acids: CASSIFADSGNTIYF. The CDR3 DNA reads as TGTGCCAGTAGTATCTTCGCGGACTCTGGAAACACCATATATTTT. The genes are TRBV19 and TRBJ1-3; D gene unclear. This CDR3 has 15 amino acids. Germline lookup yields CDR1 LNHDA and CDR2 SQIVND (reference sequence). The V and J ends lost 3 bases and 0 bases respectively, with 9 bases between them. Complete variable domain (other parts from reference TRBV19 and TRBJ1-3): DGGITQSPKYLFRKEGQNVTLSCEQNLNHDAMYWYRQDPGQGLRLIYYSQIVNDFQKGDIAEGYSVSREKKESFPLTVTSAQKNPTAFYLCASSIFADSGNTIYFGEGSWLTVV.

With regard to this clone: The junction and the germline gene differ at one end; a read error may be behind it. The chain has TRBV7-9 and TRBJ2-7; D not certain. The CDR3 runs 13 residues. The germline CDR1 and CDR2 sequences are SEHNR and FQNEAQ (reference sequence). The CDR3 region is CASSVALAYEQYF. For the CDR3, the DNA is TGTGCCAGCAGCGTAGCCTTAGCCTACGAGCAGTACTTC.

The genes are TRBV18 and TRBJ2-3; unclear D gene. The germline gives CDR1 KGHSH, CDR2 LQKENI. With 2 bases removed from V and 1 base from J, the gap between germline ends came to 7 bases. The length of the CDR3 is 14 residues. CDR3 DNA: TGTGCCAGCTCACCAATGACTGGCACAGATACGCAGTATTTT. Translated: CASSPMTGTDTQYF.

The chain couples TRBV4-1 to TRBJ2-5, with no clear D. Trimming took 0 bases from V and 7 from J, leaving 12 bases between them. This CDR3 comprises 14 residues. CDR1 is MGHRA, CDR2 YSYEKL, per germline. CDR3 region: CASSQDHPMGTQYF. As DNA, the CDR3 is TGCGCCAGCAGCCAAGATCACCCTATGGGGACCCAGTACTTC.

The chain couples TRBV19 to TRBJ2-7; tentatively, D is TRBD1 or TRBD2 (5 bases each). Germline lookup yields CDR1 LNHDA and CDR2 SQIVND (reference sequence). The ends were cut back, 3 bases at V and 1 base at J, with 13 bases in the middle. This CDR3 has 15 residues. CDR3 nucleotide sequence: TGTGCCAGTAGTATGCTCTCGGGACGGTCCTACGAGCAGTACTTC. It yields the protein CASSMLSGRSYEQYF.

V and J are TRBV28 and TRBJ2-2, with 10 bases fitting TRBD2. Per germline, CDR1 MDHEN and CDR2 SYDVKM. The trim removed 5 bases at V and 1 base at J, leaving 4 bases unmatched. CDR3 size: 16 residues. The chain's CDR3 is CASSLGLAVNTGELFF. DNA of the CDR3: TGTGCCAGCAGTCTAGGACTAGCGGTGAACACCGGGGAGCTGTTTTTT.

CDR3 amino acids: CASSIAVYSNQPQHF. CDR3 coding DNA: TGTGCCAGTAGTATAGCAGTTTATAGCAATCAGCCCCAGCATTTT. The chain is built from TRBV19 and TRBJ1-5; D is undetermined. The CDR3 totals 15 residues. CDR1 is LNHDA and CDR2 is SQIVND in the germline V gene (reference sequence). Trimming stripped 1 base from V and 0 bases from J, with 7 bases between.

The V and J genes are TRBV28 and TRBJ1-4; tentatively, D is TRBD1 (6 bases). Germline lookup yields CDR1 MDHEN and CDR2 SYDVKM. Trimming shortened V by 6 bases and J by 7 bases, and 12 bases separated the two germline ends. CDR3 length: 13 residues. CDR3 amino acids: CASRTDRTEKLFF. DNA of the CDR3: TGTGCCAGCAGAACCGACAGGACTGAAAAACTGTTTTTT.

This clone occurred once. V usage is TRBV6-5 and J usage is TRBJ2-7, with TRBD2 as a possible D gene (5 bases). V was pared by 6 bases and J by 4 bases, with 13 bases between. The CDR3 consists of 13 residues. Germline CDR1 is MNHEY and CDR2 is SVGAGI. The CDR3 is CASRARTGYEQYF. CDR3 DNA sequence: TGTGCCAGCAGGGCCCGGACGGGATACGAGCAGTACTTC.

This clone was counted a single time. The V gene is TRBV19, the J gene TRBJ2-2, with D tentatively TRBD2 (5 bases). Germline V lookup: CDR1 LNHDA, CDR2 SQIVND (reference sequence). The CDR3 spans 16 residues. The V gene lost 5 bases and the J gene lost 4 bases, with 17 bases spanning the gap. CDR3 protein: CASSRRPRESTGELFF. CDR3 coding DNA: TGTGCCAGTAGTCGTCGACCTAGGGAGAGCACCGGGGAGCTGTTTTTT.

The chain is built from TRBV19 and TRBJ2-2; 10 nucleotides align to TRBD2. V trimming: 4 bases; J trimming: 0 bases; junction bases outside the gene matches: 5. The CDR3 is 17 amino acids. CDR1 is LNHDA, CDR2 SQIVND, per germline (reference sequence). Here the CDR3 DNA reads TGTGCCAGTAGTACTTGGACTAGCGGAGCGAACACCGGGGAGCTGTTTTTT. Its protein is CASSTWTSGANTGELFF.

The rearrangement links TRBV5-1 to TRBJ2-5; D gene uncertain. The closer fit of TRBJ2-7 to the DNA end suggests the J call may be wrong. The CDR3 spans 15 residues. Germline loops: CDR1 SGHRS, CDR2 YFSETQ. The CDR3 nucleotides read TGCGCCAGCAGCTTGGTTTGGGCGGAAGGCTACGAGCAGTACTTC. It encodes CASSLVWAEGYEQYF.

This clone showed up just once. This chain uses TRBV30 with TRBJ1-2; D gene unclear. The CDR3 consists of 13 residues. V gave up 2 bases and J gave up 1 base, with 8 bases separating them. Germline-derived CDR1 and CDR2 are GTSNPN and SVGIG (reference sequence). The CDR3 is CAWSFGSNYGYTF. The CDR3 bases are TGTGCCTGGAGTTTCGGGAGTAACTATGGCTACACCTTC.

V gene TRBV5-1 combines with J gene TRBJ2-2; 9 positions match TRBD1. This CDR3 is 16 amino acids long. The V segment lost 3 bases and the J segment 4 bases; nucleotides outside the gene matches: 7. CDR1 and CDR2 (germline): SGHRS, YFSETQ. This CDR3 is CASSWPGQGSTGELFF. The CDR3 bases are TGCGCCAGCAGCTGGCCGGGACAGGGTAGCACCGGGGAGCTGTTTTTT.

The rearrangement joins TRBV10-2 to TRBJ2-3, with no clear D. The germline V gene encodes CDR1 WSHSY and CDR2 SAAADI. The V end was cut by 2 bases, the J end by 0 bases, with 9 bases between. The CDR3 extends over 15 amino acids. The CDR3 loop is CASSEQEISTDTQYF. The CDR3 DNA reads TGCGCCAGCAGTGAGCAGGAGATTAGCACAGATACGCAGTATTTT.

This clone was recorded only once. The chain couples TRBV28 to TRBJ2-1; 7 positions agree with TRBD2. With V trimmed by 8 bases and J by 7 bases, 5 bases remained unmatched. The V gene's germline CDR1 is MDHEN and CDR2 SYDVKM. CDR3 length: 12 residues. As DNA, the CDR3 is TGTGCCAGCTTCCAGCGGGATAATGAGCAGTTCTTC. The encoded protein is CASFQRDNEQFF.

The CDR3 sequence: CASSPWRGFIKSSYNEQFF. CDR3 coding DNA: TGTGCCAGCAGCCCATGGCGGGGGTTTATAAAGAGCTCCTACAATGAGCAGTTCTTC. The rearrangement joins TRBV4-2 to TRBJ2-1; 7 bases are a match to TRBD2. V gave up 4 bases and J gave up 0 bases; unmatched junction bases: 15. The CDR3 covers 19 residues. Germline V lookup: CDR1 LGHNA, CDR2 YNFKEQ.

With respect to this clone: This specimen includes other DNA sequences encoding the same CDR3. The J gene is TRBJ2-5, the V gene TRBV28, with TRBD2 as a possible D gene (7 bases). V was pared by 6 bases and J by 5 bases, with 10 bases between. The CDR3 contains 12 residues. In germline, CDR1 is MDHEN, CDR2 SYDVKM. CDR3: CASSGGLETQYF. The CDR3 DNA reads TGTGCCAGCAGCGGGGGGCTGGAGACCCAGTACTTC.

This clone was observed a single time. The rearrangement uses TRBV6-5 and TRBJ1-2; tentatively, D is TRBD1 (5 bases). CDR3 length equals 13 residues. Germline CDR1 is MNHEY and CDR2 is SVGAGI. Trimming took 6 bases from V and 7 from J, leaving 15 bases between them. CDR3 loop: CASSTTGSRGYTF. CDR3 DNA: TGTGCCAGCAGCACCACAGGTTCTCGTGGCTACACCTTC.

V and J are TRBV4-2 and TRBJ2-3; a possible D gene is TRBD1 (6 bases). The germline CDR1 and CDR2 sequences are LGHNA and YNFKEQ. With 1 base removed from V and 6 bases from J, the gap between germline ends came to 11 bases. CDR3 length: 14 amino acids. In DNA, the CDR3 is TGTGCCAGCAGCCAAGGACAGGCGGGCGATACGCAGTATTTT. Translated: CASSQGQAGDTQYF.

CDR3 protein: CASSAQGDTQYF. The CDR3 DNA follows: TGTGCCAGCAGCGCACAGGGTGATACGCAGTATTTT. The chain links TRBV9 to TRBJ2-3; tentatively, D is TRBD1 (6 bases). Germline loops: CDR1 SGDLS, CDR2 YYNGEE. V gave up 3 bases and J gave up 6 bases, with 8 bases separating them. The CDR3 has 12 amino acids.